This T cell receptor beta chain emerged from a study of regulatory T cells in long-lasting Graves disease. Construction of the TCR beta libraries employed iRepertoire HTBI primers in conjunction with Arm-PCR of CDR3 regions. MiXCR was run by TCRdb on the multiplex PCR reads, yielding one entry per CDR3 protein. The repertoire holds about 430,000 distinct CDR3 sequences, with approximately 16% as singletons. Study findings and constraints: Blood alone, not thyroid tissue, was studied.

As regards this clonotype: Its target is not known.

CDR1 is SGHRS and CDR2 is YFSETQ in the germline V gene. The CDR3 extends over 15 amino acids. The J segment lost 6 bases and the V segment lost 4 bases, leaving 8 bases of the junction unmatched. This sample's time point: newly diagnosed GD, antithyroid drugs for less than 3 months. RNA from PBMCs was the source of the TCR library. These data also formed part of another study, on T cells in Graves' hyperthyroidism and ophthalmopathy. This second study notes: Using the HTBI primer set, a first-round RT-PCR was run on the TCR CDR3.

The sequence was collected from a woman between 35 and 50 years old with Graves disease. This specimen consisted of peripheral blood mononuclear cells (PBMCs), obtained at new diagnosis, from a patient treated with antithyroid drugs. The chain joins TRBV5-1 to TRBJ2-3, with 10 bases aligning to TRBD1. The CDR3 is CASSPGTGVRDTQYF. The CDR3 bases are TGCGCCAGCAGCCCCGGGACAGGGGTGAGGGATACGCAGTATTTT.